This TCR beta chain emerged from a study of blood T cell repertoires in COVID-19 (dated by TCRdb to 2019 to 2021). Turning to the overall study: The collaborator samples originated in the United States, Italy and Spain and spanned the acute and convalescent phases of COVID-19. The prospective study material was composed of cDNA or gDNA derived from T cells, B-cell-depleted T cells, or PBMCs. The dataset comprised deeply sampled blood TCRbeta repertoires from subjects exposed to, actively infected with, or recovered from COVID-19. The repertoires were released in a freely available public database meant as a resource for research on the immune response to SARS-CoV-2. The samples were drawn from the first 160 participants of the ongoing ImmuneRACE study and from 950 to 1,500 subjects provided by 6 global collaborators. Sample metadata almost always included a de-identified subject ID, COVID-19 status, age in years and sex. Where available, HLA class I and class II types were obtained from metadata supplied by the sample provider rather than from assay-based typing. Overall study outcomes, separate from this receptor: Clinical and demographic metadata were provided uncurated, with the amount varying by source and participant.

The germline V gene sets CDR1 to KGHSH and CDR2 to LQKENI. The CDR3 covers 14 residues, taking in both the cysteine and the phenylalanine. Only CDR3 DNA remains: 42 bases, in frame from the first base. The junction shows trimming of 4 bases on V and 2 bases on J, and the gene matches do not reach 4 bases of it. One collaborating source in Seattle enrolled patients while the patients were actively infected and followed the patients over time throughout the course of disease. The collaborating institutions used their own protocols to collect whole blood in K2EDTA tubes. For TCRbeta analysis, collaborator samples were shipped as frozen whole blood, as isolated PBMCs, or as DNA extracted from either sample type. TCRbeta CDR3 regions were amplified from genomic DNA by means of the immunoSEQ Assay, a bias-controlled multiplex PCR. Turning to the authors' computational methods: The number of nucleated cells in each sample was estimated from the amplification of reference gene primers within the assay. To quantify the absolute abundance of each unique TCRbeta CDR3 rearrangement, sequence reads were collapsed and filtered. For each sample, productive Simpson clonality was calculated as the square root of Simpson's diversity index over productive rearrangements. Held by TCRdb, this immuneACCESS table contains in-frame sequences only and omits some clones. Under half of the omission traces to an unresolved V gene where checked; the cause of the rest is unknown. V, J and clone size are those of that table, while D and trimming were read from the DNA. The sample table shows about 220,000 clones, and 80% to 85% are seen once. The top ten constitute roughly 8.2% of the sample.

This clone was seen a single time. This clone's antigen is unknown. Nothing much larger sits one base from this clone, and base qualities are not available. Other nucleotide sequences in the sample specify the same CDR3. The chain couples TRBV18 to TRBJ1-1; 7 junctional bases match TRBD1. This receptor was obtained from a woman older than 75 with COVID-19, enrolled during active disease. The sample comprised peripheral blood. The CDR3 here reads CASSRQGGNTEAFF. At the DNA level, the sequence is TGTGCCAGCTCACGACAGGGAGGAAACACTGAAGCTTTCTTT.